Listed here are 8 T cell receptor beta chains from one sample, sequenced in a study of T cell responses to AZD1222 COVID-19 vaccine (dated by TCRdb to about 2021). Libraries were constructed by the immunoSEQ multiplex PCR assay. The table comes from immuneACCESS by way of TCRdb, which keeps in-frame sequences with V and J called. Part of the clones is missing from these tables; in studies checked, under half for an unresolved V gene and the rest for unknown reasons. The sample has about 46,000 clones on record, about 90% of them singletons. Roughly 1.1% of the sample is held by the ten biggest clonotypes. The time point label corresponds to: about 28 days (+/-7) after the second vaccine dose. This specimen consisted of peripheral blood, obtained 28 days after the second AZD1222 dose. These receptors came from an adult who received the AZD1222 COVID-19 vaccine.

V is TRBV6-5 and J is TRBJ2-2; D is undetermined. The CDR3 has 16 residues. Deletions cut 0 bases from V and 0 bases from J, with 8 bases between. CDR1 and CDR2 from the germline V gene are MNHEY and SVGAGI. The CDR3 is CASSYSPGPNTGELFF. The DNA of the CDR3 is TGTGCCAGCAGTTACTCTCCTGGGCCGAACACCGGGGAGCTGTTTTTT.

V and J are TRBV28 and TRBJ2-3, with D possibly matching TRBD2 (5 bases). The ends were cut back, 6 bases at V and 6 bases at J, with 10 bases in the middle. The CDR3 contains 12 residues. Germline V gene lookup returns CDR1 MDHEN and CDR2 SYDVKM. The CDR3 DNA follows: TGTGCCAGCAGCCAGCCTAGCGATACGCAGTATTTT. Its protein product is CASSQPSDTQYF.

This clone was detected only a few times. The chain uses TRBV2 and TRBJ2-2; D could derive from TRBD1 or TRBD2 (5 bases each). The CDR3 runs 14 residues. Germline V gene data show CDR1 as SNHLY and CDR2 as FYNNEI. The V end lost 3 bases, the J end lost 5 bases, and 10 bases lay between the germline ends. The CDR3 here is CASSEGTLTGELFF. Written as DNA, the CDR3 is TGTGCCAGCAGTGAGGGGACCCTGACCGGGGAGCTGTTTTTT.

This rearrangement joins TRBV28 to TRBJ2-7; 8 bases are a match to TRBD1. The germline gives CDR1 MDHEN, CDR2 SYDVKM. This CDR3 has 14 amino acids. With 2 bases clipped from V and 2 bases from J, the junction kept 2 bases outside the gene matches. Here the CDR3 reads CASSLARGPYEQYF. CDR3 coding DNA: TGTGCCAGCAGTTTAGCCAGGGGGCCCTACGAGCAGTACTTC.

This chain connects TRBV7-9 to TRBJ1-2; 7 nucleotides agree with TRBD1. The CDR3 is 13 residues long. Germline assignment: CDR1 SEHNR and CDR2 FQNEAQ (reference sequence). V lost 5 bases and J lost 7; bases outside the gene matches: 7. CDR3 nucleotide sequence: TGTGCCAGCAGCCTCTGGGACAGACCTGGCTACACCTTC. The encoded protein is CASSLWDRPGYTF.

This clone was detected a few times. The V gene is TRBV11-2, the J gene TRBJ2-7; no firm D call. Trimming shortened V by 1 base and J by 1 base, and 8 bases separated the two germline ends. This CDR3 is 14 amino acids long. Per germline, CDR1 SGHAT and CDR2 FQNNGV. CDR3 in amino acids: CASSLVAFSYEQYF. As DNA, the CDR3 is TGTGCCAGCAGCTTAGTGGCCTTTTCCTACGAGCAGTACTTC.

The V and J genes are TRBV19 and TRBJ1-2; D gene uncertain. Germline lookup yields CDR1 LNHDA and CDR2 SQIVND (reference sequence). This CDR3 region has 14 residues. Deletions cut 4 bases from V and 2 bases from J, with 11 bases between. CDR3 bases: TGTGCCAGTAGTAAGGGCCTGGGGAACTATGGCTACACCTTC. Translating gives CASSKGLGNYGYTF.

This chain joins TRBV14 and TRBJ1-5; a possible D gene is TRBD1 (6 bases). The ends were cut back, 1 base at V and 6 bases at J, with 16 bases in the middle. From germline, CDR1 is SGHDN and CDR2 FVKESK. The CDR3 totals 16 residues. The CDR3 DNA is TGTGCCAGCAGCCAAGTGCAGGGACAACGGGTTCAGCCCCAGCATTTT. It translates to CASSQVQGQRVQPQHF. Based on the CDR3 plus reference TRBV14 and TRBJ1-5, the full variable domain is EAGVTQFPSHSVIEKGQTVTLRCDPISGHDNLYWYRRVMGKEIKFLLHFVKESKQDESGMPNNRFLAERTGGTYSTLKVQPAELEDSGVYFCASSQVQGQRVQPQHFGDGTRLSIL.